This is a list of T cell receptor beta chains from one sample in a study of blood T cell repertoires in COVID-19. The protocol was immunoSEQ multiplex PCR, while the TCRdb copy is restricted to in-frame clones and leaves out a portion. There are about 190,000 clones in the sample; 70% to 90% occur only once, and under 5% lies in the top ten. Specimen: peripheral blood. The receptors come from a human donor in a cohort sampled during active COVID-19. The CDR3 runs from the conserved cysteine through the conserved F or W. A D gene is named only where the DNA matches it firmly. Where a row states a size, it is once, few, many or the class of an expanded clone; other rows omit it.

size | J | length | V | D | DNA | CDR3
. | TRBJ2-7 | 17 | TRBV5-1 | . | TGCGCCAGCAGCTTGGCGCCGTCGGGGACTCCCACCTACGAGCAGTACTTC | CASSLAPSGTPTYEQYF
. | TRBJ2-1 | 18 | TRBV3-1/TRBV3-2 | TRBD2 | TGTGCCAGCAGCCAGGGACTAGCGGGAGTTGGCTCCTACAATGAGCAGTTCTTC | CASSQGLAGVGSYNEQFF
few | TRBJ2-7 | 16 | TRBV5-1 | TRBD2 | TGCGCCAGCAGCTTGGGGGGGACTAGCGGAGTCGACGAGCAGTACTTC | CASSLGGTSGVDEQYF
. | TRBJ2-3 | 13 | TRBV28 | . | TGTGCCAGCATGGGGGCGCTGACAGATACGCAGTATTTT | CASMGALTDTQYF
many | TRBJ2-6 | 18 | TRBV14 | . | TGTGCCAGCAGCCTCTGGCAGGGGAAGGGATCTGGGGCCAACGTCCTGACTTTC | CASSLWQGKGSGANVLTF
. | TRBJ2-6 | 14 | TRBV5-1 | . | TGCGCCAGCAGCTCCGGAGGTGGGGCCAACGTCCTGACTTTC | CASSSGGGANVLTF
. | TRBJ2-7 | 15 | TRBV6-5 | TRBD1 | TGTGCCAGCAGTCCTACAGACAGGGGTGGCTACGAGCAGTACTTC | CASSPTDRGGYEQYF
. | TRBJ2-5 | 17 | TRBV7-2 | TRBD2 | TGTGCCAGCAGCCCGGGGACTAGCGGGAGGTCTTCAGGGACCCAGTACTTC | CASSPGTSGRSSGTQYF
. | TRBJ2-3 | 15 | TRBV9 | . | TGTGCCAGCAGCGTAGCAGCGCTACGCACAGATACGCAGTATTTT | CASSVAALRTDTQYF
. | TRBJ2-1 | 16 | TRBV7-2 | TRBD1 | TGTGCCAGCAGCGAACGGGACAGCTGGACCTACAATGAGCAGTTCTTC | CASSERDSWTYNEQFF